This T cell receptor (beta chain) is from a study of shared clonotypes between healthy human individuals. Study-wide findings and caveats: Against clonotypes common to all four donors, non-shared ones had lower generation probabilities.

The naive CD8 subset, CD45RO-negative cells positively selected for CCR7, excluded terminally differentiated effector memory CD45RA+ cells. TCRdb's copy holds only in-frame clones and misses some; the assay was immunoSEQ multiplex PCR. The sample includes some 2,000,000 clones, over 85% of them seen just once. Turning to this clone: Its antigen is undetermined.

The sequenced sample consisted of naive CD8+ T cells sorted from blood. This TCR was sampled from a man between 18 and 35 years old in good health.

The CDR3 DNA is TGTGCCAGCAGCTCAGCCCTAGCGGGCGGCGTCCAAGAGACCCAGTACTTC. Translating it yields CASSSALAGGVQETQYF. This chain joins TRBV7-9 and TRBJ2-5; 8 nucleotides line up with TRBD2. Per the germline V gene, CDR1 is SEHNR and CDR2 is FQNEAQ (reference sequence). The J segment lost 1 base and the V segment lost 4 bases, leaving 11 bases of the junction unmatched. There are 17 residues in the CDR3.